The 21 T cell receptor beta chains below all came from one sample that was sequenced in a study of blood T cell repertoires in COVID-19 (dated by TCRdb to the early 2020s). The method was the immunoSEQ multiplex PCR assay. TCRdb carries this immuneACCESS record with in-frame sequences only. Its versions omit some clonotypes, under half of them owing to an unresolved V gene in the studies checked, with the rest unexplained. In all, the sample holds around 50,000 clones, and 70% to 85% of those were seen once. Roughly 10% of the sample comes from the top ten. Sequencing was carried out using peripheral blood. The source of these receptors is an elderly man with COVID-19, enrolled during active disease.

J is TRBJ1-5 and V is TRBV25-1, with TRBD1 matching over 9 bases. There are 16 residues in the CDR3. Trimming cost V 1 base and J 3 bases; bases outside gene matches: 4. Germline CDR1 MGHDK, CDR2 SYGVNS. The CDR3 DNA is TGTGCCAGCAGTGAATCCGGGACAGGGTACAATCAGCCCCAGCATTTT. Translating it yields CASSESGTGYNQPQHF.

This chain connects TRBV6-6 to TRBJ2-7; D is perhaps TRBD1 (5 bases). The CDR3 has 12 amino acids. Per germline, CDR1 MNHNY and CDR2 SVGAGI (reference sequence). Trimming removed 4 bases at V and 3 bases at J, with 7 bases between. Here the CDR3 DNA reads TGTGCCAGCAGTTCTCAGGGCTACGAGCAGTACTTC. Translating it yields CASSSQGYEQYF.

The V gene is TRBV9, the J gene TRBJ2-5, with a tentative D call TRBD2 (7 bases). CDR1 is SGDLS and CDR2 is YYNGEE in the germline V gene. Trimming shortened V by 4 bases and J by 4 bases, and 14 bases separated the two germline ends. The CDR3 is made up of 14 amino acids. In DNA form, the CDR3 reads TGTGCCAGCAGCCAGAGGGGGGGGCGAGAGACCCAGTACTTC. Translation: CASSQRGGRETQYF.

V gene TRBV24-1 combines with J gene TRBJ1-2; unclear D gene. V shed 5 bases and J shed 4 bases, with 10 bases lying between them. This CDR3 is 13 amino acids long. Germline values: CDR1 KGHDR, CDR2 SFDVKD. The DNA for the CDR3 is TGTGCCACCAGTGGGGAAGCGGGCTATGGCTACACCTTC. It is translated as CATSGEAGYGYTF.

The V call is TRBV3-1 (or the pseudogene TRBV3-2), the J call TRBJ2-5, with 10 nucleotides matching TRBD2. CDR1 and CDR2 (germline): LGHDT, YNNKEL (reference sequence). V was pared by 1 base and J by 5 bases, with 7 bases of the junction left unmatched. This CDR3 is built from 16 residues. The CDR3 DNA follows: TGTGCCAGCAGCCAAGGGAGAGCGGGGGGGAGGGAGACCCAGTACTTC. Its protein is CASSQGRAGGRETQYF.

V and J are TRBV10-3 and TRBJ1-2, with D possibly being TRBD1 (5 bases). Germline V gene sequence: CDR1 ENHRY, CDR2 SYGVKD. The CDR3 is 14 amino acids. Trimming left V 0 bases short and J 10 bases short, with 15 bases between. Here the CDR3 DNA reads TGTGCCATCAGTGAGTCGACGGGACGGGGGTCCTACACCTTC. Encoded protein: CAISESTGRGSYTF.

In nucleotides, the CDR3 is TGTGCCAGCAGTCGGACAGGGGGCCAAGCGTGGGGCTACACCTTC. Amino acids: CASSRTGGQAWGYTF. V usage is TRBV6-2 or TRBV6-3 and J usage is TRBJ1-2; 11 bases are shared with TRBD1. V was clipped by 5 bases and J by 8 bases; unmatched bases: 10. The CDR3 is 15 amino acids. Germline V gene lookup returns CDR1 MNHEY and CDR2 SVGEGT.

This clone was detected only once. This chain links TRBV18 with TRBJ2-5, with D hard to call. V dropped 1 base and J dropped 4 bases, with 10 bases sitting between them. This CDR3 contains 14 residues. Looked up from germline, CDR1 is KGHSH and CDR2 is LQKENI. In DNA, the CDR3 is TGTGCCAGCTCACCACTAACATCGGGAGAGACCCAGTACTTC. Protein product: CASSPLTSGETQYF.

This clone has just one count. This chain connects TRBV27 to TRBJ1-5; 8 bases align to TRBD1. V shed 6 bases, J shed 0 bases, and the junction held 4 bases outside the gene matches. Germline CDR1 MNHEY, CDR2 SMNVEV (reference sequence). This CDR3 spans 15 amino acids. CDR3 in DNA: TGTGCCAGCAGCCTGACAGGGGATAGCAATCAGCCCCAGCATTTT. This codes for CASSLTGDSNQPQHF.

This clone turned up a few times. The CDR3 DNA reads TGTGCCAGCAGCTCGGGACAGGGGGGTATATCGGCCGGGGAGCTGTTTTTT. Translating it yields CASSSGQGGISAGELFF. V and J are TRBV7-9 and TRBJ2-2, with 11 positions matching TRBD1. After removal of 4 bases from V and 6 bases from J, the junction contained 10 bases not matched to a gene. CDR3 length: 17 residues. Germline loops: CDR1 SEHNR, CDR2 FQNEAQ (reference sequence).

This clone appeared a single time. This chain links TRBV5-3 with TRBJ2-7; 12 nucleotides match TRBD2. TRBV5-3 is placed among ORFs of uncertain function. This CDR3 region has 15 residues. V was clipped by 2 bases and J by 6 bases; unmatched bases: 6. CDR3 residues: CARSFLAGGPIEQYV. In nucleotides, the CDR3 is TGTGCCAGAAGCTTCCTAGCGGGAGGGCCTATCGAGCAGTACGTC.

The chain links TRBV19 to TRBJ2-5; D may be TRBD2 (6 bases). Germline V lookup: CDR1 LNHDA, CDR2 SQIVND (reference sequence). This CDR3 comprises 15 residues. The V end lost 1 base, the J end lost 4 bases, and 13 bases lay between the germline ends. The CDR3 is CASSIGRDGSETQYF. DNA for the CDR3: TGTGCCAGTAGTATAGGGAGGGACGGTTCAGAGACCCAGTACTTC.

This clone was picked up one time. This chain connects TRBV10-3 to TRBJ1-1; perhaps TRBD1 as D (5 bases). Trimming removed 4 bases from V and 2 bases from J, with 11 bases in between. Germline lookup yields CDR1 ENHRY and CDR2 SYGVKD. There are 14 residues in the CDR3. This chain's CDR3 is CAISVQGGNTEAFF. CDR3 nucleotides: TGTGCCATCAGTGTCCAGGGTGGAAACACTGAAGCTTTCTTT.

The rearrangement links TRBV6-5 to TRBJ1-1, with no clear D. Germline CDR1 and CDR2: MNHEY and SVGAGI. This CDR3 is 13 amino acids long. V was pared by 8 bases and J by 1 base, with 11 bases between. The DNA of the CDR3 is TGTGCCAGCCAAGAGAGAACGAACACTGAAGCTTTCTTT. Its translation: CASQERTNTEAFF.

This clone was seen only a few times. The chain is built from TRBV7-2 and TRBJ1-6; D possibly corresponds to TRBD1 (5 bases). The CDR3 length is 14 residues. Trimming took off 5 bases at V and 8 bases at J, with 13 bases between the two ends. The germline V gene has CDR1 SGHTA and CDR2 FQGNSA. The CDR3 spells CASSLGGWDSPLHF. In nucleotides, the CDR3 is TGTGCCAGCAGCCTCGGGGGGTGGGATTCACCCCTCCACTTT.

The chain is built from TRBV7-6 and TRBJ2-1; D not certain. The V gene lost 2 bases and the J gene lost 0 bases, with 8 bases spanning the gap. The CDR3 is 15 amino acids. Germline V lookup: CDR1 SGHVS, CDR2 FNYEAQ. The CDR3 sequence is CASSLNVHSYNEQFF. CDR3 bases: TGTGCCAGCAGCTTAAATGTTCACTCCTACAATGAGCAGTTCTTC.

J is TRBJ1-1 and V is TRBV5-5; TRBD1 matches at 8 bases. V shed 5 bases, J shed 0 bases, and the junction held 9 bases outside the gene matches. Germline V CDR1 and CDR2: SGHKS, YYEKEE (reference sequence). This CDR3 comprises 16 residues. This CDR3 reads CASSSGDRLLNTEAFF. CDR3 coding DNA: TGTGCCAGCAGTTCGGGGGACAGGCTCTTGAACACTGAAGCTTTCTTT. Full variable domain (rest looked up from reference TRBV5-5 and TRBJ1-1): DAGVTQSPTHLIKTRGQQVTLRCSPISGHKSVSWYQQVLGQGPQFIFQYYEKEERGRGNFPDRFSARQFPNYSSELNVNALLLGDSALYLCASSSGDRLLNTEAFFGQGTRLTVV.

This rearrangement joins TRBV3-1 (or the pseudogene TRBV3-2) to TRBJ1-1; TRBD1 matches at 9 bases. The length of the CDR3 is 17 residues. The junction had 10 bases not matched to a gene; V was cut back by 4 bases and J by 1 base. Germline V gene lookup returns CDR1 LGHDT and CDR2 YNNKEL (reference sequence). Here the CDR3 DNA reads TGTGCCAGCAGCCGGGACAGGGTCAGAGAGAGGAACACTGAAGCTTTCTTT. Translating gives CASSRDRVRERNTEAFF.

The chain recombines TRBV5-1 with TRBJ2-1; no firm D call. CDR1 and CDR2 from the germline V gene are SGHRS and YFSETQ. The CDR3 length is 14 residues. Trimming pared 3 bases from V and 9 bases from J, leaving 16 bases between. CDR3 DNA sequence: TGCGCCAGCAGCTCCACGACCGGAGCCCTTGAGCAGTTCTTC. Encoded protein: CASSSTTGALEQFF.

This chain connects TRBV3-1 (or the pseudogene TRBV3-2) to TRBJ2-7, with 8 bases aligning to TRBD1. The CDR3 sequence is 16 residues long. J was trimmed by 0 bases and V by 4 bases; bases with no gene match: 8. Germline assignment: CDR1 LGHDT and CDR2 YNNKEL (reference sequence). Here the CDR3 reads CASSPRDRPSSYEQYV. The CDR3 nucleotides are TGTGCCAGCAGCCCACGGGACAGGCCGAGCTCCTACGAGCAGTACGTC.

The chain is built from TRBV7-8 and TRBJ2-7; no clear D gene. Germline CDR1 SGHVS, CDR2 FQNEAQ. V was clipped by 4 bases and J by 0 bases, with 22 bases between them. The CDR3 consists of 18 residues. The CDR3 reads CASSSVNYRKSLSYEQYF. As DNA, the CDR3 is TGTGCCAGCAGCTCCGTCAATTATAGAAAAAGTCTCTCCTACGAGCAGTACTTC.